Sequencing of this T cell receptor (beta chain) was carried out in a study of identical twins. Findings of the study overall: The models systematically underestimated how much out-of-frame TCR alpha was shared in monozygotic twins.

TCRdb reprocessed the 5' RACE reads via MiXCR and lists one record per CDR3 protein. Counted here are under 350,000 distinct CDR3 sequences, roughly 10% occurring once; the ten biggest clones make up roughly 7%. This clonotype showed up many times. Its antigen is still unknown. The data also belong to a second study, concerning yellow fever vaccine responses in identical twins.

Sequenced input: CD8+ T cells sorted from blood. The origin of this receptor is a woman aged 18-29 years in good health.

The CDR3 DNA sequence: TGCGCCAGCAGCGGCAGGGGGGACCTGAACACCGGGGAGCTGTTTTTT. Translated, it gives CASSGRGDLNTGELFF. The rearrangement uses TRBV5-1 and TRBJ2-2; weak D call: TRBD1 (7 bases). V lost 4 bases and J lost 1, with 14 bases in between. The CDR3 consists of 16 residues. Germline loops: CDR1 SGHRS, CDR2 YFSETQ.